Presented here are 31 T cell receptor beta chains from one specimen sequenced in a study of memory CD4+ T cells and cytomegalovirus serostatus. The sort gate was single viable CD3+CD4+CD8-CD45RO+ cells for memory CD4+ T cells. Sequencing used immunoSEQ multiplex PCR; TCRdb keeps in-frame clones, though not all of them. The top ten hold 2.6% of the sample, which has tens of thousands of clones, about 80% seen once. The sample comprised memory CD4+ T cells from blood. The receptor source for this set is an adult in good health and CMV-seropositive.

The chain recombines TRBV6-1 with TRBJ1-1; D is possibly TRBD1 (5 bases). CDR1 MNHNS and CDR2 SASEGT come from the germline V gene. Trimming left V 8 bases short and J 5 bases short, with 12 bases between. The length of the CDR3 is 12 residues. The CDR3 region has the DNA TGTGCCAGCGCCAGGGAGGGAACTGAAGCTTTCTTT. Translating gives CASAREGTEAFF.

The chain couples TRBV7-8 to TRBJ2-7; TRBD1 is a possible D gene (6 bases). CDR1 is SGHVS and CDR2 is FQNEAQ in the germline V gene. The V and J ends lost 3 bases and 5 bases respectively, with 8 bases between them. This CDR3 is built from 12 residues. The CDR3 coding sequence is TGTGCCAGCAGCTTCGAGGGGGACGAGCAGTACTTC. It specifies CASSFEGDEQYF.

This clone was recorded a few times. This CDR3 reads CSVVRELFF. The CDR3 coding sequence is TGCAGCGTTGTCCGGGAGCTGTTTTTT. This chain uses TRBV29-1 with TRBJ2-2; no clear D gene. The CDR3 is 9 amino acids. Trimming shortened V by 4 bases and J by 9 bases, and 3 bases separated the two germline ends. The germline CDR1 and CDR2 sequences are SQVTM and ANQGSEA.

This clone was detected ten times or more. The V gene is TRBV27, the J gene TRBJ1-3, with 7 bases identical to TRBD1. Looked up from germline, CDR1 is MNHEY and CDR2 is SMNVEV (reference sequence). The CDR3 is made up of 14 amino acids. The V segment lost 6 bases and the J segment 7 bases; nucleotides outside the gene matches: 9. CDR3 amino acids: CASREGALSNTIYF. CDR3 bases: TGTGCCAGCAGAGAGGGGGCGCTTTCGAACACCATATATTTT.

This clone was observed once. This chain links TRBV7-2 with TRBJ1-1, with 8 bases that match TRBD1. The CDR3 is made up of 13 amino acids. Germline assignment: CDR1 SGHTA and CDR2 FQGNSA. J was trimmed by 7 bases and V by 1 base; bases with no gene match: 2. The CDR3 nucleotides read TGTGCCAGCAGCTTAGGGACAGGGCTTGAAGCTTTCTTT. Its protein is CASSLGTGLEAFF.

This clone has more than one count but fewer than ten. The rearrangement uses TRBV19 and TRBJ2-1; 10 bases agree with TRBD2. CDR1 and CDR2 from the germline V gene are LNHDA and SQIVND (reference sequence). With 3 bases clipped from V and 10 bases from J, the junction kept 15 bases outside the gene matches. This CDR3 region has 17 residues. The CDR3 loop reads CASSMDGRASGSYEQFF. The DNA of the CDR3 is TGTGCCAGTAGTATGGATGGTCGGGCTAGCGGGAGCTACGAGCAGTTCTTC.

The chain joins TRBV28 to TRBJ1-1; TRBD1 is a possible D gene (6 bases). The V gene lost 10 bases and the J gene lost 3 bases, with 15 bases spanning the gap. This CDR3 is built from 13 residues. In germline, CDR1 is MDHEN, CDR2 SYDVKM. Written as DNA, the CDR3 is TGTGCCAAGGAGGGGGAGGGCTACACTGAAGCTTTCTTT. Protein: CAKEGEGYTEAFF. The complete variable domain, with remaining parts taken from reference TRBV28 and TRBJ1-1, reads DVKVTQSSRYLVKRTGEKVFLECVQDMDHENMFWYRQDPGLGLRLIYFSYDVKMKEKGDIPEGYSVSREKKERFSLILESASTNQTSMYLCAKEGEGYTEAFFGQGTRLTVV.

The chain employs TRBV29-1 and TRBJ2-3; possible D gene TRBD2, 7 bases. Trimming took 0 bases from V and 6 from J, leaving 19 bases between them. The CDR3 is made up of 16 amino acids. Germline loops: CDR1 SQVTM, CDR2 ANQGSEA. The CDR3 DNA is TGCAGCGTTGAAGATTTCGGGGGGCAGGGAAGGGATACGCAGTATTTT. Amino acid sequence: CSVEDFGGQGRDTQYF.

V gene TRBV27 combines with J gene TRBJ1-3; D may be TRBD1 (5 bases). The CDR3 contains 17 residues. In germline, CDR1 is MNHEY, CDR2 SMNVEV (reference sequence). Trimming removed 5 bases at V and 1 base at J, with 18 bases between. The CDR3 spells CASSPRRGFLSGNTIYF. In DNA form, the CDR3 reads TGTGCCAGCAGTCCTAGACGGGGGTTCCTGTCTGGAAACACCATATATTTT.

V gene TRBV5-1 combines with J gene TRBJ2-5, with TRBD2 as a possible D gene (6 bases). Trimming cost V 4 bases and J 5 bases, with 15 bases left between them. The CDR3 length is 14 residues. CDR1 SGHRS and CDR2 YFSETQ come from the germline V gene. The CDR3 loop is CASSGPGGSETQYF. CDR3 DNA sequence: TGCGCCAGCAGCGGGCCTGGGGGGAGCGAGACCCAGTACTTC.

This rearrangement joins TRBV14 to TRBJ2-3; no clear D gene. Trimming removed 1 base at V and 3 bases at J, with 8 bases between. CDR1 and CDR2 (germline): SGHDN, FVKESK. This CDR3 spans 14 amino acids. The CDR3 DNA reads TGTGCCAGCAGCCAAGGGGTTAGGACAGATACGCAGTATTTT. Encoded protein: CASSQGVRTDTQYF.

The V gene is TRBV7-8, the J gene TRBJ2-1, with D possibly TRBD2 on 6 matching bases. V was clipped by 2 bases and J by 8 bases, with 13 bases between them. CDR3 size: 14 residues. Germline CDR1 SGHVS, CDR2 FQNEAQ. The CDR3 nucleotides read TGTGCCAGCAGCTTATCTGCCGCTAGCGATGAGCAGTTCTTC. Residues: CASSLSAASDEQFF.

The CDR3 protein is CASSYSASGANVLTF. CDR3 coding DNA: TGTGCCAGCAGTTACTCAGCCTCTGGGGCCAACGTCCTGACTTTC. This sequence joins TRBV6-6 and TRBJ2-6; D unresolved. Per germline, CDR1 MNHNY and CDR2 SVGAGI (reference sequence). CDR3 length equals 15 residues. The V and J ends lost 0 bases and 0 bases respectively, with 3 bases between them.

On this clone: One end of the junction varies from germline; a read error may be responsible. The chain's CDR3 is CARSAPITTNTEAFF. In DNA form, the CDR3 reads TGTGCCAGGAGTGCTCCCATCACAACGAACACTGAAGCTTTCTTT. The chain has TRBV2 and TRBJ1-1, with D hard to call. This CDR3 spans 15 amino acids. Germline CDR1 SNHLY, CDR2 FYNNEI.

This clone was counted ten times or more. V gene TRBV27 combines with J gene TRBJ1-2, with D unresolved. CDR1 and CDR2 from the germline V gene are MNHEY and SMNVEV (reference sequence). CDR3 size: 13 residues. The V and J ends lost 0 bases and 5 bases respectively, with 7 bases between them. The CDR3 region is CASSLSGLYGYTF. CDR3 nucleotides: TGTGCCAGCAGTTTATCAGGATTGTATGGCTACACCTTC.

The CDR3 loop is CASSPQRATEAFF. DNA of the CDR3: TGTGCCAGCTCACCACAAAGGGCCACTGAAGCTTTCTTT. The rearrangement links TRBV18 to TRBJ1-1; the D is unclear. CDR1 KGHSH and CDR2 LQKENI come from the germline V gene. This CDR3 contains 13 residues. Trimming took 1 base from V and 4 from J, leaving 7 bases between them.

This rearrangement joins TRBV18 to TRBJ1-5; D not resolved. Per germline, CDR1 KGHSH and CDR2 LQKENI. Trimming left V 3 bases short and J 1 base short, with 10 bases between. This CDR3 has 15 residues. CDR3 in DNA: TGTGCCAGCTCACCGCAAGTGTCGAGCAATCAGCCCCAGCATTTT. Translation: CASSPQVSSNQPQHF.

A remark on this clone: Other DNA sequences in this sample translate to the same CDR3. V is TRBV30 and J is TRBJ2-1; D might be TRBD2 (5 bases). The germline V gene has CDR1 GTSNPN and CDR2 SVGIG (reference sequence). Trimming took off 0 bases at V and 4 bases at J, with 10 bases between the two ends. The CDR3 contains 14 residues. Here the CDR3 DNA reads TGTGCCTGGAGTGTAGGCGGGCCTTACAATGAGCAGTTCTTC. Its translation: CAWSVGGPYNEQFF.

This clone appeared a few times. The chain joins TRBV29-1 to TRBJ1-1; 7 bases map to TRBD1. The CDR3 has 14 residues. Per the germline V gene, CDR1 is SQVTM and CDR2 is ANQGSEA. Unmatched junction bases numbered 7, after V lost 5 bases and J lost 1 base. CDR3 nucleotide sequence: TGCAGCGTTTCGTGGGACAGACGGAACACTGAAGCTTTCTTT. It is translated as CSVSWDRRNTEAFF.

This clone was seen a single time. The CDR3 reads CASRGRQGFYEQYF. In DNA form, the CDR3 reads TGTGCCAGCAGGGGTCGACAGGGTTTCTACGAGCAGTACTTC. V and J are TRBV6-1 and TRBJ2-7; 7 nucleotides align to TRBD1. After removal of 6 bases from V and 3 bases from J, the junction contained 8 bases not matched to a gene. This CDR3 spans 14 amino acids. CDR1 is MNHNS, CDR2 SASEGT, per germline.

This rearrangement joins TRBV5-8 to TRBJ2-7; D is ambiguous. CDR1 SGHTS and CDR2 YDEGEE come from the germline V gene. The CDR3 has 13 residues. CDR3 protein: CASSLASFGSSQV. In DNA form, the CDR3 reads TGTGCCAGCAGCTTGGCCTCTTTCGGATCGTCCCAAGTC.

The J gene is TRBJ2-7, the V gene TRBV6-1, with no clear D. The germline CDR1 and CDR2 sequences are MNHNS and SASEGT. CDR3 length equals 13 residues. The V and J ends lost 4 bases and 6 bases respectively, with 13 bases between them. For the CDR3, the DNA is TGTGCCAGCAGTGCCCAACGACCCGGCGAGCAGTACGTC. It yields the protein CASSAQRPGEQYV.

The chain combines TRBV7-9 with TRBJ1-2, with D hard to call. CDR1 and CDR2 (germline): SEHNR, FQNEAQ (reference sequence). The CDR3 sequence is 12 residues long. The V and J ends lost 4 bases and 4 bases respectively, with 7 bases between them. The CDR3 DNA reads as TGTGCCAGCAGCTCTGGATCCTATGGCTACACCTTC. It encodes CASSSGSYGYTF.

In DNA, the CDR3 is TGTGCCAGCAGTGACCCCAACAGACAGTATGGCTACACCTTC. The encoded protein is CASSDPNRQYGYTF. This chain joins TRBV6-1 and TRBJ1-2; maybe TRBD1 (5 bases). CDR3 length: 14 residues. In germline, CDR1 is MNHNS, CDR2 SASEGT. With 3 bases removed from V and 5 bases from J, the gap between germline ends came to 13 bases.

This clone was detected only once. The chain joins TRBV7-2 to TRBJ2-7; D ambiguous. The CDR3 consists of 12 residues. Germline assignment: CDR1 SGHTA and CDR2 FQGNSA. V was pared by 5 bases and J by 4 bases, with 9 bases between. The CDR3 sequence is CASSRPGYEQYF. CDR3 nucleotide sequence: TGTGCCAGCAGCCGCCCTGGGTACGAGCAGTACTTC.

The CDR3 nucleotides read TGTGCCAGTAGGCACAGCTCTGGAAACACCATATATTTT. Its protein product is CASRHSSGNTIYF. This chain connects TRBV19 to TRBJ1-3; D unclear. Germline-derived CDR1 and CDR2 are LNHDA and SQIVND (reference sequence). The CDR3 is made up of 13 amino acids. Trimming left V 6 bases short and J 0 bases short, with 6 bases between.

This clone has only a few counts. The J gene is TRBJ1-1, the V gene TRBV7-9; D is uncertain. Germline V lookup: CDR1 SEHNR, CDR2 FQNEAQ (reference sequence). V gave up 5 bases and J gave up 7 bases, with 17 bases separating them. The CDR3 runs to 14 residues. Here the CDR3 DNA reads TGTGCCAGCAGCATCGCACGGGAACGAAGTGAAGCTTTCTTT. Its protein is CASSIARERSEAFF.

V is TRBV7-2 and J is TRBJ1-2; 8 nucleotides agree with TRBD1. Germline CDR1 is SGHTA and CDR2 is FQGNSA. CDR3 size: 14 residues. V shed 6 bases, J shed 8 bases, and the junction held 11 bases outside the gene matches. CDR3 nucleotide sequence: TGTGCCAGCAGTTCAGGGGGCCGCACGCAAGGCTACACCTTC. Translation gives CASSSGGRTQGYTF.

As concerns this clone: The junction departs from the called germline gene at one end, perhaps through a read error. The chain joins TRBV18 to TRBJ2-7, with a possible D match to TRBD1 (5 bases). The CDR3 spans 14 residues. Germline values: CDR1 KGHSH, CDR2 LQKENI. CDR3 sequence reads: CASSPPLQASRLDF. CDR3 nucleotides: TGTGCCAGCTCACCACCGTTACAGGCCTCTAGGTTGGACTTC. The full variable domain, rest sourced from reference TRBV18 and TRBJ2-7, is NAGVMQNPRHLVRRRGQEARLRCSPMKGHSHVYWYRQLPEEGLKFMVYLQKENIIDESGMPKERFSAEFPKEGPSILRIQQVVRGDSAAYFCASSPPLQASRLDFGPGTRLTVT.

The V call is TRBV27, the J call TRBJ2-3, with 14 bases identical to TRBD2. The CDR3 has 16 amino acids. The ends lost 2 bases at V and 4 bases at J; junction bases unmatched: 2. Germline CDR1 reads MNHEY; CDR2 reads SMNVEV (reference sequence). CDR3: CASSLPGLAGADTQYF. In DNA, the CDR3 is TGTGCCAGCAGTTTACCGGGACTAGCGGGAGCAGATACGCAGTATTTT.

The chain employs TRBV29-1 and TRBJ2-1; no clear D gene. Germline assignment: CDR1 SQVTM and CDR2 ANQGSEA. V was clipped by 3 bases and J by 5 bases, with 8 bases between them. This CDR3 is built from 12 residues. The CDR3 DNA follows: TGCAGCGTTGACACCGCTAACAATGAGCAGTTCTTC. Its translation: CSVDTANNEQFF.